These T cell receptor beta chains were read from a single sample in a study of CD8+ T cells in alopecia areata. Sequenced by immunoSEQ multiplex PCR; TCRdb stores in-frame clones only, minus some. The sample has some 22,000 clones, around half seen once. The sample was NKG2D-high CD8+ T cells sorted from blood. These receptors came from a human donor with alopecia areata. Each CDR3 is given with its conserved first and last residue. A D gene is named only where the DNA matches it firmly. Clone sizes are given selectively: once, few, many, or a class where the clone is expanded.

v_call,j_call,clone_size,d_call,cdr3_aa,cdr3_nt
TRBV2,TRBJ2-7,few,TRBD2,CASRARGLAGYEQYF,TGTGCCAGCAGAGCACGAGGACTAGCGGGATATGAGCAGTACTTC
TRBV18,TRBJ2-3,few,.,CASSPSQILPDTQYF,TGTGCCAGCTCACCATCACAGATACTCCCAGATACGCAGTATTTT
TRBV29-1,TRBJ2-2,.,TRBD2,CSVDSGRGTGELFF,TGCAGCGTTGACAGCGGGAGAGGCACCGGGGAGCTGTTTTTT
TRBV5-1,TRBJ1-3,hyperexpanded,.,CASSGGTNGNTIYF,TGCGCCAGCAGCGGGGGGACAAACGGAAACACCATATATTTT
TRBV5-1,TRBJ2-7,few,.,CASSPTPGTRGEQYF,TGCGCCAGCAGCCCTACGCCCGGGACCAGAGGGGAGCAGTACTTC
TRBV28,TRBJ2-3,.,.,CASSTSTDTQYF,TGTGCCAGCAGTACCTCCACAGATACGCAGTATTTT
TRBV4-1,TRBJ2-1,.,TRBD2,CASSQRGLAGINEQFF,TGCGCCAGCAGCCAAAGGGGACTAGCGGGAATTAATGAGCAGTTCTTC
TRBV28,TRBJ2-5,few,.,CASSLLVAPQGAQYF,TGTGCCAGCAGTTTACTGGTGGCCCCCCAAGGCGCCCAGTACTTC
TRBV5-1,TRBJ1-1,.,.,CASSLVTSTEAFF,TGCGCCAGCAGCTTGGTCACGAGCACTGAAGCTTTCTTT
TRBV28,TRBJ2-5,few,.,CASSLGKTQYF,TGTGCCAGCAGTTTGGGAAAGACCCAGTACTTC
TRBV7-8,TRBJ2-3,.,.,CASSSALVVSTDTQYF,TGTGCCAGCAGCTCGGCCTTGGTTGTGAGCACAGATACGCAGTATTTT
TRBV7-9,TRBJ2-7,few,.,CASANRERYEQYF,TGTGCCAGCGCCAACAGGGAGCGGTACGAGCAGTACTTC
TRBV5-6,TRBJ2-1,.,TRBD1,CASSFGTGGSREQFF,TGTGCCAGCAGCTTTGGGACAGGGGGCTCCCGGGAGCAGTTCTTC
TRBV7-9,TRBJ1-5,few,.,CASSLGGTGVKNQPQHF,TGTGCCAGCAGCTTAGGAGGGACGGGAGTGAAGAATCAGCCCCAGCATTTT
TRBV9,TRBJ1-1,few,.,CASSPGTWDTEAFF,TGTGCCAGCAGCCCAGGGACATGGGACACTGAAGCTTTCTTT
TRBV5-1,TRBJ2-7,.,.,CASSLAPYEQYF,TGCGCCAGCAGCTTGGCTCCCTACGAGCAGTACTTC
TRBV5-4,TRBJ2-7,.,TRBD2,CASSPRLAGEGEQYF,TGTGCCAGCAGCCCGAGACTAGCGGGAGAGGGGGAGCAGTACTTC
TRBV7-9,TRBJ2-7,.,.,CASSLQGVREQYF,TGTGCCAGCAGTCTACAGGGTGTCCGGGAGCAGTACTTC
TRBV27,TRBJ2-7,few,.,CASSLTGTYEQYF,TGTGCCAGCAGTCTGACAGGTACCTACGAGCAGTACTTC
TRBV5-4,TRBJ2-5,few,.,CASSLSPLVGVQETQYF,TGTGCCAGCAGCTTGTCTCCACTGGTGGGGGTTCAAGAGACCCAGTACTTC
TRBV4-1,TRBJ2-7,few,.,CASSQEYGGASYEQYF,TGCGCCAGCAGCCAAGAGTACGGGGGCGCGTCCTACGAGCAGTACTTC
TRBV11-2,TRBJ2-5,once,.,CASSLDFGEETQYF,TGTGCCAGCAGCTTAGATTTCGGGGAAGAGACCCAGTACTTC
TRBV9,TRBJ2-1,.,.,CASSARDLGHEQFF,TGTGCCAGCAGCGCCCGGGACTTAGGCCATGAGCAGTTCTTC
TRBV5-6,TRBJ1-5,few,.,CASSLGGYQPQHF,TGTGCCAGCAGCTTAGGGGGTTACCAGCCCCAGCATTTT
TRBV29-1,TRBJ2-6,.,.,CSVAWHSGANVLTF,TGCAGCGTTGCATGGCACTCTGGGGCCAACGTCCTGACTTTC
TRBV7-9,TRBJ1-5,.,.,CASSLQGGNQPQHF,TGTGCCAGCAGCTTGCAAGGGGGCAATCAGCCCCAGCATTTT
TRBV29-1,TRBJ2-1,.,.,CSVVGSLNEQFF,TGCAGCGTTGTGGGCTCCCTCAATGAGCAGTTCTTC
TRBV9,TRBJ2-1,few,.,CASSVDGGNEQFF,TGTGCCAGCAGCGTAGACGGGGGCAATGAGCAGTTCTTC
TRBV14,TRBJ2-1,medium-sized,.,CASSATSSEVGSWYNEQFF,TGTGCCAGCAGCGCAACCTCTAGCGAGGTTGGGTCTTGGTACAATGAGCAGTTCTTC
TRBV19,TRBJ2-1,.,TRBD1,CASSTQGADFYNEQFF,TGTGCCAGTAGTACACAGGGGGCCGATTTCTACAATGAGCAGTTCTTC
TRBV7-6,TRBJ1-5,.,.,CASSLVGENQPQHF,TGTGCCAGCAGCTTAGTAGGTGAGAATCAGCCCCAGCATTTT
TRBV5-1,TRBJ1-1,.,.,CASSLFAGQEAFF,TGCGCCAGCAGCTTGTTCGCAGGGCAGGAAGCTTTCTTT
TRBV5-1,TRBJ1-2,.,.,CASSLAGRANDYTF,TGCGCCAGCAGCTTGGCCGGGAGGGCGAATGACTACACCTTC
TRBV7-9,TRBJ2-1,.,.,CASSLVRAREQFF,TGTGCCAGCAGCTTAGTGAGGGCCCGCGAGCAGTTCTTC
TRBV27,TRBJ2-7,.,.,CASSLSQTYEQYF,TGTGCCAGCAGTTTATCACAGACCTACGAGCAGTACTTC
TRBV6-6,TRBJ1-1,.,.,CASSIPGTVNTEAFF,TGTGCCAGCAGTATACCCGGGACGGTCAACACTGAAGCTTTCTTT
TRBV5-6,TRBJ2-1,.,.,CASSLGGEVFYNEQFF,TGTGCCAGCAGCTTGGGGGGCGAGGTGTTCTACAATGAGCAGTTCTTC
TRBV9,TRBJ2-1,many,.,CASSVVGDWEQFF,TGTGCCAGCAGCGTCGTCGGTGATTGGGAGCAGTTCTTC
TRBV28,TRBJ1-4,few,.,CAGSQTTNEKLFF,TGTGCCGGATCACAGACAACTAATGAAAAACTGTTTTTT
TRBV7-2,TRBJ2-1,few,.,CASSAWSYGAYNEQFF,TGTGCCAGCAGTGCTTGGAGTTACGGTGCGTACAATGAGCAGTTCTTC
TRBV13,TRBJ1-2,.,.,CASSPFGYGYTF,TGTGCCAGCAGTCCCTTCGGGTATGGCTACACCTTC
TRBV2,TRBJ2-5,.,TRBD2,CASSGLAEETQYF,TGTGCCAGCAGTGGACTAGCGGAAGAGACCCAGTACTTC
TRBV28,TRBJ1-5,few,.,CASSSLQGQPQHF,TGTGCCAGCAGTTCATTACAGGGTCAGCCCCAGCATTTT
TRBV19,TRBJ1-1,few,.,CASSTTVNTEAFF,TGTGCCAGTAGTACGACAGTGAACACTGAAGCTTTCTTT
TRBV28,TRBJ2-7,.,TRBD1,CASSLWATGSSGEQYF,TGTGCCAGCAGTTTGTGGGCGACAGGGAGTAGTGGAGAGCAGTACTTC
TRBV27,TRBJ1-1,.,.,CASSLSANTEAFF,TGTGCCAGCAGTTTGTCCGCGAACACTGAAGCTTTCTTT
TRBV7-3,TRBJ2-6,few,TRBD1,CASSSAGGLYSGANVLTF,TGTGCCAGCAGCTCAGCAGGGGGCCTTTACTCTGGGGCCAACGTCCTGACTTTC
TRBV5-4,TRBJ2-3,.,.,CASSWGTDTQYF,TGTGCCAGCAGCTGGGGCACAGATACGCAGTATTTT
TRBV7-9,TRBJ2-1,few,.,CASSPGTDGREEKQFF,TGTGCCAGCAGCCCCGGGACGGACGGACGAGAGGAAAAGCAGTTCTTC
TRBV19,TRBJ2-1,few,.,CASSTSLSSYNEQFF,TGTGCCAGTAGTACCAGTTTGAGCTCCTACAATGAGCAGTTCTTC
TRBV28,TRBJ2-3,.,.,CASSTGPDTQYF,TGTGCCAGCAGTACAGGGCCCGATACGCAGTATTTT
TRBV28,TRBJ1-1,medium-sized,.,CASSPVMYTEAFF,TGTGCCAGCAGCCCTGTGATGTACACTGAAGCTTTCTTT